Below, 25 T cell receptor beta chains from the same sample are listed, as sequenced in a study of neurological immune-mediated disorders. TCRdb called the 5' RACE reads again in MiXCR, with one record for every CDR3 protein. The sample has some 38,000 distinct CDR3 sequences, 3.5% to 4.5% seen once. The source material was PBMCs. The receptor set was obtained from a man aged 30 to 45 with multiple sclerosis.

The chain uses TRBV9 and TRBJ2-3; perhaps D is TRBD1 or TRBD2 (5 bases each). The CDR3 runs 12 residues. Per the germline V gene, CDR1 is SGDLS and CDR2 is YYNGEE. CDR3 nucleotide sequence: TGTGCGGTTAGAGGGGATACAGATACGCAGTATTTT. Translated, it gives CAVRGDTDTQYF.

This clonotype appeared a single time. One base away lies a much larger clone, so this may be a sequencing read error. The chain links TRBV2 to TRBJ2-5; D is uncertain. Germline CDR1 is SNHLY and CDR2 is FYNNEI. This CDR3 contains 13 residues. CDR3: CAGSETPQETQYF. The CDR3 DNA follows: TGTGCCGGCAGTGAGACTCCCCAAGAGACCCAGTACTTC.

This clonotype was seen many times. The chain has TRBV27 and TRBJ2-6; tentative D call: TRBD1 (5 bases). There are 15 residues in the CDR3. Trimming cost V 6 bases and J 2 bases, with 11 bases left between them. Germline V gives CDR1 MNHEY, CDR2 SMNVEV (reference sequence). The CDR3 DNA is TGTGCCAGCAGCGCGCAGGGCACTGGGGCCAACGTCCTGACTTTC. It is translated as CASSAQGTGANVLTF.

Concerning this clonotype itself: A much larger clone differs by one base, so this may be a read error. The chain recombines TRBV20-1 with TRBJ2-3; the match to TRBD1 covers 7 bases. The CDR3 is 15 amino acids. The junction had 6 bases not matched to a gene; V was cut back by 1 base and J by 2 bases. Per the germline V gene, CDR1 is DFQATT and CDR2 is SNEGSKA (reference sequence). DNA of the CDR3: TGCAGTGCTAGAGCCCGGACAGGTACCACAGATACGCAGTATTTT. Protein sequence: CSARARTGTTDTQYF.

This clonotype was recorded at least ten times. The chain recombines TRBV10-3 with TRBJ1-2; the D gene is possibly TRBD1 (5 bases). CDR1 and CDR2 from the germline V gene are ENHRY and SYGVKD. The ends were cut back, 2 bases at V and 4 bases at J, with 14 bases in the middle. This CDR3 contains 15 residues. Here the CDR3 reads CAISERSTAPYGYTF. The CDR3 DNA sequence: TGTGCCATCAGTGAGAGATCGACAGCCCCCTATGGCTACACCTTC.

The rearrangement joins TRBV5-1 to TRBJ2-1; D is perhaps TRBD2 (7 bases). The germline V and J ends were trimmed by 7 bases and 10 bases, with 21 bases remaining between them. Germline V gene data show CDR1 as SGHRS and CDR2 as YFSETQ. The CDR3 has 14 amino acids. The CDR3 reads CASFGGPTGDEQFF. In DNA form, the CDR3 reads TGCGCCAGCTTCGGGGGGCCAACTGGGGACGAGCAGTTCTTC.

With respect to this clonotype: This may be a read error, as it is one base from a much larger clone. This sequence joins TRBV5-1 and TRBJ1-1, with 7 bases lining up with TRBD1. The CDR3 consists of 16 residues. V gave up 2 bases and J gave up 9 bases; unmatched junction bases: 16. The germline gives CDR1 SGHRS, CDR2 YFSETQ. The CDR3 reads CASSLDGPSRQGQAFF. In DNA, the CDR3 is TGCGCCAGCAGCTTAGATGGCCCATCTCGACAGGGTCAAGCTTTCTTT.

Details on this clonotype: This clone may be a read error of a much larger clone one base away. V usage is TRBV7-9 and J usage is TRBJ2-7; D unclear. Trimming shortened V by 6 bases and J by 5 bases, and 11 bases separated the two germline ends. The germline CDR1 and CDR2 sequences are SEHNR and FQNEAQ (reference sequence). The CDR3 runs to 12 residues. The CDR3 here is CASRRKGHEQYF. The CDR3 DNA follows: TGTGCCAGCAGGCGAAAGGGCCACGAGCAGTACTTC.

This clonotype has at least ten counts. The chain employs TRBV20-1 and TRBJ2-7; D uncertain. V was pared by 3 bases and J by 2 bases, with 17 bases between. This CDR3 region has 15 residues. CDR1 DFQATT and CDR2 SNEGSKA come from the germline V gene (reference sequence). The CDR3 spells CSASAPSGGPYEQYF. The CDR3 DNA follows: TGCAGTGCTAGCGCTCCTTCGGGTGGGCCCTACGAGCAGTACTTC.

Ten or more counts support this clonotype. CDR3 DNA: TGCAGTGCCGCACAGGGATATCGCTACACCTTC. Protein product: CSAAQGYRYTF. The rearrangement links TRBV20-1 to TRBJ1-2; TRBD1 is a possible D gene (6 bases). The CDR3 consists of 11 residues. Trimming stripped 6 bases from V and 9 bases from J, with 14 bases between. Germline CDR1 reads DFQATT; CDR2 reads SNEGSKA (reference sequence).

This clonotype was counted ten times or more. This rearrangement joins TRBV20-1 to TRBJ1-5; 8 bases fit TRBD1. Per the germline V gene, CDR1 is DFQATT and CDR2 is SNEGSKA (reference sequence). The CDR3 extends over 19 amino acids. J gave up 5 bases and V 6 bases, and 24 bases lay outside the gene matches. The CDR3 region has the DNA TGCAGTGCAGTCCGCGGGTCAGGGGGCGATTTTATTTCGGATCAGCCCCAGCATTTT. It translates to CSAVRGSGGDFISDQPQHF.

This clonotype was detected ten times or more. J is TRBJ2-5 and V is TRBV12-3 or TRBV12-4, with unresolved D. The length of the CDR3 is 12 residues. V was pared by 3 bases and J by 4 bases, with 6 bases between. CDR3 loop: CASSFFGETQYF. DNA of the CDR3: TGTGCCAGCAGTTTTTTCGGAGAGACCCAGTACTTC.

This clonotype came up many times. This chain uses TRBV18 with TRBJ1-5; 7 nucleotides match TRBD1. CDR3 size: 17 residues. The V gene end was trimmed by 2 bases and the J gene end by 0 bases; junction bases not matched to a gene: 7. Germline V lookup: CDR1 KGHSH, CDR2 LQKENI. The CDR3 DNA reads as TGTGCCAGCTCACCATCTACAGGGGCTTATAGCAATCAGCCCCAGCATTTT. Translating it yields CASSPSTGAYSNQPQHF.

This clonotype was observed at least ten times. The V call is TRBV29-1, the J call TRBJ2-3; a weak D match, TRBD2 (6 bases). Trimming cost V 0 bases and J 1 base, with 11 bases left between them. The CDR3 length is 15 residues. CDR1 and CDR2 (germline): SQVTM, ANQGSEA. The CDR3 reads CSVEDHQRGTDTQYF. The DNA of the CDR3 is TGCAGCGTTGAAGATCACCAGCGGGGCACAGATACGCAGTATTTT.

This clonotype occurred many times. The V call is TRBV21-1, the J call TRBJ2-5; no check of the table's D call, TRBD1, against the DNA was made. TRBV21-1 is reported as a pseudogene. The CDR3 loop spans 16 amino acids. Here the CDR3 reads CASSKRQVGRQETQYF. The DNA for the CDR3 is TGTGCCAGCAGCAAGCGACAGGTCGGGCGACAAGAGACCCAGTACTTC.

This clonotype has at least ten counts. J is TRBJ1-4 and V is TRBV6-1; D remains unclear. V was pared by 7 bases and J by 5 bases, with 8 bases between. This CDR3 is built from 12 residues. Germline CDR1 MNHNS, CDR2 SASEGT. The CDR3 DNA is TGTGCCAGCAAAAGGAAGAATGAAAAACTGTTTTTT. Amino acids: CASKRKNEKLFF.

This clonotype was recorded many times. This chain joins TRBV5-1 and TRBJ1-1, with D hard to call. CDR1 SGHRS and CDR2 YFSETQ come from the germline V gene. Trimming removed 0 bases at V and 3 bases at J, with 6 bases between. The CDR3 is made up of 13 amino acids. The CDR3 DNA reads TGCGCCAGCAGCTTGGCCAAGGACACTGAAGCTTTCTTT. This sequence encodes CASSLAKDTEAFF.

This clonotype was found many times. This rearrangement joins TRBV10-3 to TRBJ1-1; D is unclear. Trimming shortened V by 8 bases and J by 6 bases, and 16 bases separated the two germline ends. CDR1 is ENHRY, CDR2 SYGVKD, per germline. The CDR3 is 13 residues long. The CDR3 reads CAIFSSPGAEAFF. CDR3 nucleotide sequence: TGTGCCATCTTTTCCTCACCGGGCGCTGAAGCTTTCTTT.

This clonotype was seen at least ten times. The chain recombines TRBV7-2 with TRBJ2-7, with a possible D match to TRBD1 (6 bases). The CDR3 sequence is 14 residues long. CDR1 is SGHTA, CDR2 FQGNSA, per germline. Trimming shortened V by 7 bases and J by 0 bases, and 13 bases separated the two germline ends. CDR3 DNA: TGTGCCAGCAACCAGGGGCGGCCCTCCTACGAGCAGTACTTC. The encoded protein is CASNQGRPSYEQYF. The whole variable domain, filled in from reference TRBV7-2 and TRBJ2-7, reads GAGVSQSPSNKVTEKGKDVELRCDPISGHTALYWYRQSLGQGLEFLIYFQGNSAPDKSGLPSDRFSAERTGGSVSTLTIQRTQQEDSAVYLCASNQGRPSYEQYFGPGTRLTVT.

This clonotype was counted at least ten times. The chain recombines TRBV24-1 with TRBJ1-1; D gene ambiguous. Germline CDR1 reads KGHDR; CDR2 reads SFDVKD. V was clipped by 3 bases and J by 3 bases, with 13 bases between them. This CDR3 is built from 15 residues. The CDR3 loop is CATSDPEGEDTEAFF. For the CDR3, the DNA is TGTGCCACCAGTGATCCCGAGGGAGAGGACACTGAAGCTTTCTTT.

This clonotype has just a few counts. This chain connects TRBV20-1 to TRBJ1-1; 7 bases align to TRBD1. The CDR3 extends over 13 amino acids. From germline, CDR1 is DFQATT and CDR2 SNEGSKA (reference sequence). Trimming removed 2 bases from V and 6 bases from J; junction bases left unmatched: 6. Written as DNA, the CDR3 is TGCAGTGCTAGATCTTACAGGGGAGCTGAAGCTTTCTTT. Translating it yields CSARSYRGAEAFF.

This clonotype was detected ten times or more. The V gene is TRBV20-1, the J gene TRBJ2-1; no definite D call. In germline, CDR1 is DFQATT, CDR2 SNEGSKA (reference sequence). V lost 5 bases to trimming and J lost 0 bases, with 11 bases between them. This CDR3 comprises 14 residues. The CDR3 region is CSAEGRSSYNEQFF. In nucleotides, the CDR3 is TGCAGTGCTGAAGGCAGGAGCTCCTACAATGAGCAGTTCTTC.

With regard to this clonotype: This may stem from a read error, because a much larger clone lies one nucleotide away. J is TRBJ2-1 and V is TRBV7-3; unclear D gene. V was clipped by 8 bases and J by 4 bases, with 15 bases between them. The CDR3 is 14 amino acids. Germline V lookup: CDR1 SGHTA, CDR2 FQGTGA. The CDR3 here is CASDLGRRYNEQFF. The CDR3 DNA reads TGTGCCAGCGATCTAGGACGGAGATACAATGAGCAGTTCTTC.

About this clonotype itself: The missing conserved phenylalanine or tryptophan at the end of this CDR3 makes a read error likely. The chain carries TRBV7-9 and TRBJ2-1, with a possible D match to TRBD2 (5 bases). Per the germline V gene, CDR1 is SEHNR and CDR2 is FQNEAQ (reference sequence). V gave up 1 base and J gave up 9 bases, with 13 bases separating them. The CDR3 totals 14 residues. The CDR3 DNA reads TGTGCCAGCAGCTTAGATTCGGGGTCAAGTGAGCAGTTCAAC. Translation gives CASSLDSGSSEQFN.

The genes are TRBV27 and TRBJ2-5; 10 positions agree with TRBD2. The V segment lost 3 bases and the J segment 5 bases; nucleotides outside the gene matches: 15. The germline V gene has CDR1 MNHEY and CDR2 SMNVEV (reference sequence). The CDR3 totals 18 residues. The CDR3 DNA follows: TGTGCCAGCAGTTTGGTTTTCAGCGGGGGGGCTCGTAGGGAGACCCAGTACTTC. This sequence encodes CASSLVFSGGARRETQYF.